This T cell receptor beta chain was sequenced for a study of beta chain features in type 1 diabetes. Study-wide context: Cell yields, gender and age were similar in healthy donors and patients.

Expressed TCRB transcripts were sequenced because the entire RNA isolate underwent reverse transcription. The read count averaged approximately 3.3 million across naive, central memory and regulatory T cell samples. Sequencing used immunoSEQ multiplex PCR; TCRdb keeps in-frame clones, though not all of them. The sample has some 350,000 clones, around a tenth seen once. This clone was observed a handful of times. The antigen remains unidentified. The CDR3 has 16 residues. The V and J ends lost 0 bases and 0 bases respectively, with 11 bases between them. Germline assignment: CDR1 LGHNA and CDR2 YSLEER. Regarding the study as a whole: The similarity of naive, central memory and Treg TCRB repertoires appeared greater among patients than among healthy donors. When Type 1 diabetes patients were examined, their TCRB CDR3s proved moderately but significantly shorter in all four CD4+ subsets. Shorter templates may be favored by PCR, equally so in patients and controls.

This rearrangement joins TRBV4-3 to TRBJ1-1; D is unresolved. The sequence derives from a man aged 30 to 39 with type 1 diabetes. Material for sequencing was central memory CD4+ T cells from blood. The CDR3 sequence is CASSQDPITVNTEAFF. The CDR3 DNA reads TGCGCCAGCAGCCAAGACCCGATCACAGTGAACACTGAAGCTTTCTTT.